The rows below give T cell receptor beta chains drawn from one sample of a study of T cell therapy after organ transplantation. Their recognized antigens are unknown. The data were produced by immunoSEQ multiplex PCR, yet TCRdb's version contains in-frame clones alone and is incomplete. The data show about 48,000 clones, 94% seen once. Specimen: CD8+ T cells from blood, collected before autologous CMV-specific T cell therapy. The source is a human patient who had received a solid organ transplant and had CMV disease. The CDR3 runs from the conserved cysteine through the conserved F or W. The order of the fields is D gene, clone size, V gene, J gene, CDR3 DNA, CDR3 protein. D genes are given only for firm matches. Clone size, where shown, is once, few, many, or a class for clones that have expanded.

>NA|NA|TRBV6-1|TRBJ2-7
TGTGCCAGCAGATGGGACAACTCCTACGAGCAGTACTTC
CASRWDNSYEQYF
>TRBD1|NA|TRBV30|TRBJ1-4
TGTGCCTGGAGTGTACTTTTAGGACAGGGAGGCGAAAAACTGTTTTTT
CAWSVLLGQGGEKLFF
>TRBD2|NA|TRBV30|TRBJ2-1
TGTGCCTGGACCCCCCCGGGGGGGAATGAGCAGTTCTTC
CAWTPPGGNEQFF
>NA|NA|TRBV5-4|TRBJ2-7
TGTGCCAGCAGCTTGCTCGGGGGATTGGCCTACGAGCAGTACTTC
CASSLLGGLAYEQYF
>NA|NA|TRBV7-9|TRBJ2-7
TGTGCCAGCAGCTTTACAGAAAGTTACGAGCAGTACTTC
CASSFTESYEQYF
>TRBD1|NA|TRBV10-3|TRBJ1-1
TGTGCCATCAGTGACCCAGGGGGCGGAGGGACTGAAGCTTTCTTT
CAISDPGGGGTEAFF
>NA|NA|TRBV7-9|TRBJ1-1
TGTGCCAGCAGCTTCGGAGGTGCTGAAGCTTTCTTT
CASSFGGAEAFF
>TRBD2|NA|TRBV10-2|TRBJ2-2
TGCGCCAGCAGTGCGGGAGGGCCGGTCACCGGGGAGCTGTTTTTT
CASSAGGPVTGELFF
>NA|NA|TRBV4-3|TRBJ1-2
TGCGCCAGCAGCCCCGGAGAAGGACGGAGCTATGGCTACACCTTC
CASSPGEGRSYGYTF
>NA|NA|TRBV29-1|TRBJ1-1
TGCAGCGTTGAACTAAACACTGAAGCTTTCTTT
CSVELNTEAFF
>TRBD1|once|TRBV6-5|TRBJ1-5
TGTGCCAGCCGACAGGGGAGCAATCAGCCCCAGCATTTT
CASRQGSNQPQHF
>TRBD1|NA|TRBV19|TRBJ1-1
TGTGCCAGTAGTACAGCCGGGACAGGGGCGACTGAAGCTTTCTTT
CASSTAGTGATEAFF
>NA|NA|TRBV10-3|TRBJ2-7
TGTGCCATCAGTGACCCGATGTCAGGCCTAGACCCATACGAGCAGTACTTC
CAISDPMSGLDPYEQYF
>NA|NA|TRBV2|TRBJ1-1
TGTGCCAGCAGTGACGTATTTAGGGCAGGGTCGGCGGCTGAAGCTTTCTTT
CASSDVFRAGSAAEAFF
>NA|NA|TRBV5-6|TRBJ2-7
TGTGCCAGCAGCTTCCGGGCCCTGGATCCTAGCGAGCAGTACTTC
CASSFRALDPSEQYF
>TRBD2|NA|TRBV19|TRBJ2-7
TGTGCCAGTAGTCCCTCTAGCGGGAGGACGTACGAGCAGTACTTC
CASSPSSGRTYEQYF
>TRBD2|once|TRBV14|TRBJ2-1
TGTGCCAGCAGCCAGACCCTAGCGGGGCGGGGTTACAATGAGCAGTTCTTC
CASSQTLAGRGYNEQFF
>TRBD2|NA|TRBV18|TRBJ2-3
TGTGCCAGCTCACCGGGACTAGCGGGAGGCCCCACAGATACGCAGTATTTT
CASSPGLAGGPTDTQYF
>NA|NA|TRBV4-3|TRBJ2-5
TGCGCCAGCAGCCAAGATCGTTTTGAGACCCAGTACTTC
CASSQDRFETQYF
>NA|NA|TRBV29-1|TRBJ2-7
TGCAGCGTCACCGGATCCTACGAGCAGTACTTC
CSVTGSYEQYF
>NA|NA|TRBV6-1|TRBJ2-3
TGTGCCAGCAGTGATTGGGACCGAAGCACAGATACGCAGTATTTT
CASSDWDRSTDTQYF
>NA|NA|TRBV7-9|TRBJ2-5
TGTGCCAGCAGGTCACCGGCGGAGACCCAGTACTTC
CASRSPAETQYF
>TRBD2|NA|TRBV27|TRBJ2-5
TGTGCCAGCAGTGCGCCGGGACTAGCGTCGGAGACCCAGTACTTC
CASSAPGLASETQYF
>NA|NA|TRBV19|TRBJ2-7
TGTGCCAGTAGTAACGGACAGTCCTCCTACGAGCAGTACTTC
CASSNGQSSYEQYF
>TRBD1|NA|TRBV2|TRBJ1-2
TGTGCCAGCCAGTCCCGGGACAGGCCCCTCTATGGCTACACCTTC
CASQSRDRPLYGYTF
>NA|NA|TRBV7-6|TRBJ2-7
TGTGCCAGCAGCAACAGCGGTCAGCACTACGAGCAGTACTTC
CASSNSGQHYEQYF
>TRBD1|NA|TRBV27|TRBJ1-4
TGTGCCAGCAGTGGGACAGGGAGGGGTGAAAAACTGTTTTTT
CASSGTGRGEKLFF
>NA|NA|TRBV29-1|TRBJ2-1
TGCAGCGTTGATTCCAGCGGTCCCTACAATGAGCAGTTCTTC
CSVDSSGPYNEQFF
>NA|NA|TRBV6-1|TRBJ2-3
TGTGCCAGCAGTCTTACAGAACCCGGCACAGATACGCAGTATTTT
CASSLTEPGTDTQYF
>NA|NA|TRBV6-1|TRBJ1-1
TGTGCCAGCAGTGAAGCGAAGTTGGCTGAAGCTTTCTTT
CASSEAKLAEAFF
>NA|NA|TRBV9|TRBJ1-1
TGTGCCAGCAGCGGCAGAACCCAGGGGAAGACTGAAGCTTTCTTT
CASSGRTQGKTEAFF
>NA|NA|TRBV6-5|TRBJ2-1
TGTGCCAGCAGATTCAACCTGGGTGAGCAGTTCTTC
CASRFNLGEQFF
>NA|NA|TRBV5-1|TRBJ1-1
TGCGCCAGCAGCTTGGCAGGGATTGAAGCTTTCTTT
CASSLAGIEAFF
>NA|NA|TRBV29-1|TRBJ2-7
TGCAGCGTTGAAGAATCGGACACACCCTACGAGCAGTACTTC
CSVEESDTPYEQYF
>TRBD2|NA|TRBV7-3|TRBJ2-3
TGTGCCAGCAGTTTAACCCATAGGACTAGCGGGGGGCTGGATACGCAGTATTTT
CASSLTHRTSGGLDTQYF
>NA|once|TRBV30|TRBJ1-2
TGTGCCTGGAGTGTAACCCATAACTATGGCTACACCTTC
CAWSVTHNYGYTF
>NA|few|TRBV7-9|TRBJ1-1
TGTGCCAGCGGACGGTCGAACACTGAAGCTTTCTTT
CASGRSNTEAFF
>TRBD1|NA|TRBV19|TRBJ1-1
TGTGCCAGTAGGCAAGGGACAGGTATGAACACTGAAGCTTTCTTT
CASRQGTGMNTEAFF
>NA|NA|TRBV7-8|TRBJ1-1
TGTGCCAGCAGCTTAGTGGTGCGGGGGGCCACTGAAGCTTTCTTT
CASSLVVRGATEAFF
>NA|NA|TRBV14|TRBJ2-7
TGTGCCAGCAGCCAACTCCACGGGAACTACGAGCAGTACTTC
CASSQLHGNYEQYF